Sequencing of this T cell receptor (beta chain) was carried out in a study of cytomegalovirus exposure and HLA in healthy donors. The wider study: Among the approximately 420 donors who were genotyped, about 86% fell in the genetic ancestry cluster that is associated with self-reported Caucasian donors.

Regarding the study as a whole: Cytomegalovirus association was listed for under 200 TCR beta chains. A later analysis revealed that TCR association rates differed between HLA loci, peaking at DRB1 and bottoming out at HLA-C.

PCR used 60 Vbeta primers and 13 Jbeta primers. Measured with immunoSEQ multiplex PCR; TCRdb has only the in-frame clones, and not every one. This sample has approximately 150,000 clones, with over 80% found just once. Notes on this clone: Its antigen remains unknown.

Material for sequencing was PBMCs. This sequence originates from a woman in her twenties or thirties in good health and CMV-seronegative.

The CDR3 nucleotides read TGCGCCAGCAGTGAGGCTATGGGACACCTCCAAGAGACCCAGTACTTC. Amino acids: CASSEAMGHLQETQYF. The rearrangement joins TRBV10-1 to TRBJ2-5; TRBD1 might be the D (6 bases). This CDR3 contains 16 residues. The V end was cut by 2 bases, the J end by 1 base, with 14 bases between. Germline-derived CDR1 and CDR2 are WNHNN and SYGVQD (reference sequence).